The entry below gives a single T cell receptor (beta chain) sequence along with its context. Antigen unknown. MiXCR, applied by TCRdb to the RT-PCR reads, yields one record per CDR3 protein. The sample has a few hundred thousand distinct CDR3 sequences, around 15% seen once. The sample belongs to a study of response to subunit inactivated influenza vaccine. CDR3 size: 16 residues. V lost 0 bases, J lost 4 bases, and 15 bases lay in between. Germline values: CDR1 WNHNN, CDR2 SYGVQD (reference sequence). Study-wide findings and caveats: New T cells are recruited in small numbers by each seasonal influenza vaccination, according to the authors' suggestion.

The TCR comes from a man aged 45-65 years who received an inactivated influenza vaccine. This chain links TRBV10-1 with TRBJ2-5; either TRBD1 or TRBD2 may fit D (5 bases each). This specimen consisted of PBMCs from blood, obtained 11 to 12 days after vaccination. In DNA, the CDR3 is TGCGCCAGCAGTGAGTCAATTGGGGGTAGGGGAGAGACCCAGTACTTC. Amino acid sequence: CASSESIGGRGETQYF.